The TCR beta chain under discussion was sequenced for a study of cytomegalovirus exposure and HLA in healthy donors. This clone came up a few times. PCR involved 60 Vbeta and 13 Jbeta primers. Assay: immunoSEQ multiplex PCR; the TCRdb copy retains only in-frame clones and omits some. The sample carries some 100,000 clones, about four fifths recorded once. J lost 2 bases, V lost 4 bases, and 12 bases had no gene match. This CDR3 contains 18 residues. CDR1 and CDR2 from the germline V gene are SGHTS and YDEGEE. Input material: PBMCs. The receptor was isolated from a female donor in good health and CMV-seropositive. The chain is built from TRBV5-8 and TRBJ2-7; 13 bases map to TRBD2. CDR3 amino acids: CASSLFRGTSGATYEQYF. The CDR3 nucleotides are TGTGCCAGCAGCCTTTTTCGGGGGACTAGCGGGGCCACCTACGAGCAGTACTTC.